This record covers a single T cell receptor (beta chain). The CDR3 has 14 amino acids. The germline V gene encodes CDR1 LNHDA and CDR2 SQIVND (reference sequence). V lost 10 bases to trimming and J lost 1 base; unmatched junction nucleotides: 8. The data stem from a study of blood T cell repertoires in COVID-19. Study-level background: The study drew acute and convalescent COVID-19 samples from the United States, Italy and Spain.

The cohort comprised adults aged roughly 18 to 95 years residing in some 24 US areas. Assignments of participants to cohorts depended upon their own reported clinical history. Using immunoSEQ multiplex PCR, the repertoire was profiled, and TCRdb retains in-frame clones only, with some absent. Among a few hundred thousand clones, around 91% were seen once, and the ten largest hold 1%. Sequencing used PBMCs or T cells enriched from blood (not recorded which). The clonotype was recovered from a man younger than 35 who had recovered from COVID-19. The genes are TRBV19 and TRBJ1-1, with TRBD1 identical over 8 bases. For the CDR3, the DNA is TGTGCCACCCTATACAGGGGGACGAACACTGAAGCTTTCTTT. Its translation is CATLYRGTNTEAFF.